This T cell receptor (beta chain) was profiled in a study of CD8 T cells in ankylosing spondylitis. Study outcomes and limitations: Blood of patients with ankylosing spondylitis appeared to be characterized by a TCR beta motif of several highly homologous variants. Reactive arthritis synovial fluid and blood previously showed some of these motif variants.

The CDR3 covers 15 residues. Germline CDR1 reads LGHDT; CDR2 reads YNNKEL (reference sequence). V was clipped by 4 bases and J by 9 bases, with 21 bases between them. MiXCR was run by TCRdb on the 5' RACE reads, yielding one entry per CDR3 protein. This sample has about 260,000 distinct CDR3 sequences; 24% occur once, and the top ten carry 0.5% to 0.75%. This clonotype was counted ten times or more. Its antigen remains unidentified. Sequencing was done on a sample of blood, either unsorted or a sorted T cell fraction (not recorded which). This rearrangement joins TRBV3-1 to TRBJ2-5, with D possibly TRBD1 on 6 matching bases. The sequence was collected from a male donor with ankylosing spondylitis or in good health (not recorded which). This CDR3 reads CASSLPFRDNSAQYF. DNA for the CDR3: TGTGCCAGCAGCCTTCCCTTTCGGGACAATTCTGCCCAGTACTTC.